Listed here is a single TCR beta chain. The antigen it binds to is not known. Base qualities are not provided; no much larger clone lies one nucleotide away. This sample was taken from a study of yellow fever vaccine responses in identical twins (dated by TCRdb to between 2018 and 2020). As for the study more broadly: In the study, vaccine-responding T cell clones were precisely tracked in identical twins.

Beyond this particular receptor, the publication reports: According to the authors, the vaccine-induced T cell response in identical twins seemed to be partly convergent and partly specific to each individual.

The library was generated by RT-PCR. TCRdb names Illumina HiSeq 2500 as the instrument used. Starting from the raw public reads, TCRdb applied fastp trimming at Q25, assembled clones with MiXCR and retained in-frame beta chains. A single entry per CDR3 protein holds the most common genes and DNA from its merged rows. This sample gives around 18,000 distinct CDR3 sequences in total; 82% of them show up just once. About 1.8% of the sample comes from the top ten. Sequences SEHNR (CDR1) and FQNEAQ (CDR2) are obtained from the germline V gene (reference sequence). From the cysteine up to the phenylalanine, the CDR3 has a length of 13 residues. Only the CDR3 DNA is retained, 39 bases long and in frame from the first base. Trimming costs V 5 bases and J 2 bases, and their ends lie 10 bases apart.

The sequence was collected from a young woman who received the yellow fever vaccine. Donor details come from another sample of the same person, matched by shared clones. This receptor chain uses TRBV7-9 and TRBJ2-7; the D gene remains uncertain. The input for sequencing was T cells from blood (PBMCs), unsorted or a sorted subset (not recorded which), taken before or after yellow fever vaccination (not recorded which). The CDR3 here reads CASSLDGTYEQYF. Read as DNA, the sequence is TGTGCCAGCAGCCTCGACGGCACCTACGAGCAGTACTTC.